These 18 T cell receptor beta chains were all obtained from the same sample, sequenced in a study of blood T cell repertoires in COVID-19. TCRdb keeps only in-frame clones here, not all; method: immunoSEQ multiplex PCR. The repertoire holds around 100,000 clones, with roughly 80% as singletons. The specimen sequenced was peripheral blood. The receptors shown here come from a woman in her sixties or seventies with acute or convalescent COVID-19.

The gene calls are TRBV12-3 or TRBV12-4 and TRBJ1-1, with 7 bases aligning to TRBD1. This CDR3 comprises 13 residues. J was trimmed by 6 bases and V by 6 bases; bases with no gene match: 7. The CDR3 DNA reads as TGTGCCAGCAGCTCCAGACAGGGCGCTGAAGCTTTCTTT. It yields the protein CASSSRQGAEAFF.

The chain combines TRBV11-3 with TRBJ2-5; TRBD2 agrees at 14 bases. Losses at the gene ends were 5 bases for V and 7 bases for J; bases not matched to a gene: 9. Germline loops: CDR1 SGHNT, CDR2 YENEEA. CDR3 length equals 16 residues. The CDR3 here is CASSERLAGGPATQYF. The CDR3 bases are TGTGCCAGCAGCGAGAGACTAGCGGGGGGGCCTGCGACCCAGTACTTC. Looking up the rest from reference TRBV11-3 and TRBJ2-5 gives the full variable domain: EAGVVQSPRYKIIEKKQPVAFWCNPISGHNTLYWYLQNLGQGPELLIRYENEEAVDDSQLPKDRFSAERLKGVDSTLKIQPAELGDSAVYLCASSERLAGGPATQYFGPGTRLLVL.

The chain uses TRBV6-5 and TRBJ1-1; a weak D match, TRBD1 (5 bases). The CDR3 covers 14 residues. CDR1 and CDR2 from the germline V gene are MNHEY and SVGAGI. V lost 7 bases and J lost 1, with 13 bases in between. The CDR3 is CASTGGGRNTEAFF. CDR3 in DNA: TGTGCCAGCACCGGGGGGGGGAGGAACACTGAAGCTTTCTTT.

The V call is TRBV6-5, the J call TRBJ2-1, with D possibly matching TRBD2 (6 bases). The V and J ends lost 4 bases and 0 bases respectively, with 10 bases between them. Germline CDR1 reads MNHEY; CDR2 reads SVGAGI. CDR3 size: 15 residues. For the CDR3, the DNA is TGTGCCAGCAGTTGGGACGGGAGCTCCTACAATGAGCAGTTCTTC. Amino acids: CASSWDGSSYNEQFF.

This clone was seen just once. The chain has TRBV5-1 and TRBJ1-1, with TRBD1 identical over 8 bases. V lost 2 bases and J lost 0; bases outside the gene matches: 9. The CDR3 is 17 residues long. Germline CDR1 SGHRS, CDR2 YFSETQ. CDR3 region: CASSLGQGGLMNTEAFF. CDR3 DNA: TGCGCCAGCAGCTTAGGACAGGGAGGATTGATGAACACTGAAGCTTTCTTT.

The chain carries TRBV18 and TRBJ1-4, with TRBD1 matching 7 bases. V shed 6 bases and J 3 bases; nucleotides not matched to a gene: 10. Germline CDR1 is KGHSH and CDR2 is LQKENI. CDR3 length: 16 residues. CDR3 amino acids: CASSPGVTGPNEKLFF. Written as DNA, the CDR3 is TGTGCCAGCTCGCCCGGAGTGACAGGGCCTAATGAAAAACTGTTTTTT. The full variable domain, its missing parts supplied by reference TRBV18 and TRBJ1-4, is NAGVMQNPRHLVRRRGQEARLRCSPMKGHSHVYWYRQLPEEGLKFMVYLQKENIIDESGMPKERFSAEFPKEGPSILRIQQVVRGDSAAYFCASSPGVTGPNEKLFFGSGTQLSVL.

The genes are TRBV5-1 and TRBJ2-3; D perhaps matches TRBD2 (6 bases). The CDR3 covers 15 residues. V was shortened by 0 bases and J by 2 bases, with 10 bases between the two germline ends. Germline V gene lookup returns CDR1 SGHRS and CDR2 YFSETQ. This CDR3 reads CASSLAGVHTDTQYF. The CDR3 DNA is TGCGCCAGCAGCTTGGCGGGGGTACACACAGATACGCAGTATTTT. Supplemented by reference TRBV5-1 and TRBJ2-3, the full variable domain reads KAGVTQTPRYLIKTRGQQVTLSCSPISGHRSVSWYQQTPGQGLQFLFEYFSETQRNKGNFPGRFSGRQFSNSRSEMNVSTLELGDSALYLCASSLAGVHTDTQYFGPGTRLTVL.

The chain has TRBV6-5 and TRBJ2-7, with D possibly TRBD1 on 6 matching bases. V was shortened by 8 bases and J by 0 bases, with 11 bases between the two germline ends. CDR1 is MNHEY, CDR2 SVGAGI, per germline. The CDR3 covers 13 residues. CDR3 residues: CASGQGSSYEQYF. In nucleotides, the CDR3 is TGTGCCAGCGGTCAGGGGAGCTCCTACGAGCAGTACTTC.

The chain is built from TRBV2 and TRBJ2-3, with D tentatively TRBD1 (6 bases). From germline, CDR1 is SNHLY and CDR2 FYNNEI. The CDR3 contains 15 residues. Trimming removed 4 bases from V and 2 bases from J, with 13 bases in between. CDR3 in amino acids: CASSVDSIVTDTQYF. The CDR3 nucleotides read TGTGCCAGCAGTGTGGACAGTATTGTCACAGATACGCAGTATTTT.

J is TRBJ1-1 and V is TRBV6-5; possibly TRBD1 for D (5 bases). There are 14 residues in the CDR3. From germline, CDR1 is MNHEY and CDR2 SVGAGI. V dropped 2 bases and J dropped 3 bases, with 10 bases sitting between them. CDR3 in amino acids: CASSYGGWDTEAFF. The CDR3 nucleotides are TGTGCCAGCAGTTACGGGGGGTGGGACACTGAAGCTTTCTTT.

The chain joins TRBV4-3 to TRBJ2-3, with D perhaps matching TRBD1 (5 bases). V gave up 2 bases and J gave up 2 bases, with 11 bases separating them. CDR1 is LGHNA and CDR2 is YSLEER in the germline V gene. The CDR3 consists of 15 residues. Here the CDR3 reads CASSQSGFFTDTQYF. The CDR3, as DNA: TGCGCCAGCAGCCAATCAGGGTTTTTCACAGATACGCAGTATTTT.

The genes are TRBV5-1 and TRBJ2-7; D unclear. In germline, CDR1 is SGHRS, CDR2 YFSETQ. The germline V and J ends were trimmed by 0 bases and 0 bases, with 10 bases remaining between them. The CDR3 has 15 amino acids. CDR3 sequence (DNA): TGCGCCAGCAGCTTGGCCCCGGTGCGCTCCTACGAGCAGTACTTC. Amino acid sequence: CASSLAPVRSYEQYF.

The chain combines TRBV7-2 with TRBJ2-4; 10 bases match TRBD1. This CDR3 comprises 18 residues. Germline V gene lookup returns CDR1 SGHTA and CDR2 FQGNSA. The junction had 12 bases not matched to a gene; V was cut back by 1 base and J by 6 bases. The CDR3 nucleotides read TGTGCCAGCAGCTTAGTCGGGGGTGGACAGGGGGTGGGAAACATTCAGTACTTC. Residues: CASSLVGGGQGVGNIQYF.

This CDR3 is CASGYHPGTGSGGYTF. CDR3 nucleotides: TGTGCCAGCGGATACCACCCCGGGACAGGGTCGGGAGGCTACACCTTC. The chain combines TRBV2 with TRBJ1-2; 9 positions agree with TRBD1. Germline V gives CDR1 SNHLY, CDR2 FYNNEI. V lost 8 bases, J lost 8 bases, and 18 bases stayed unmatched. The CDR3 covers 16 residues.

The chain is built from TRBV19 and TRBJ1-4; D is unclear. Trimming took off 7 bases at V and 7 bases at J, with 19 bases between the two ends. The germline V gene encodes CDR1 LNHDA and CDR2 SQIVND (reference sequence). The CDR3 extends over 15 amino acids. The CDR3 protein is CASKETYGGLEKLFF. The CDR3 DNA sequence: TGTGCCAGTAAGGAAACTTACGGCGGTCTTGAAAAACTGTTTTTT.

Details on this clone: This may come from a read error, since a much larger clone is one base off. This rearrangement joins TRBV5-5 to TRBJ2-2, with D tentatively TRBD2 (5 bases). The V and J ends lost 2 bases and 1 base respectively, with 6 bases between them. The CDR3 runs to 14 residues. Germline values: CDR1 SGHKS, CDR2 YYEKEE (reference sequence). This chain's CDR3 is CASSFRGNTGELFF. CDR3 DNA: TGTGCCAGCAGCTTTCGGGGGAACACCGGGGAGCTGTTTTTT.

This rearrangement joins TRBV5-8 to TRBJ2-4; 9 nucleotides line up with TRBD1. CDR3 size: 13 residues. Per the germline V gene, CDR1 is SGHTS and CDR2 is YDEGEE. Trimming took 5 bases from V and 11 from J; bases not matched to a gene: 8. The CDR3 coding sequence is TGTGCCAGCAGGTCCGGGACAGGGAGTTTTCAGTACTTC. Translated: CASRSGTGSFQYF.

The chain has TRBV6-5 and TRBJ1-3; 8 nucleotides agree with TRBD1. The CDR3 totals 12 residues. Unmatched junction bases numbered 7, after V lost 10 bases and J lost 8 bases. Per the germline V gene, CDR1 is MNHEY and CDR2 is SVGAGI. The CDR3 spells CATRQGPDTIYF. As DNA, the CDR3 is TGTGCCACCCGACAGGGGCCGGACACCATATATTTT.